The rows below give T cell receptor beta chains drawn from one sample of a study of CD8+CD57+ T cells in acquired aplastic anemia. TCRdb re-analysed the reads in MiXCR, keeping a single row per CDR3 protein. The sample includes hundreds of thousands of distinct CDR3 sequences, around 30% of them seen just once. The specimen sequenced was sorted CD4+, CD8+, or CD8+CD57+ T cells (not recorded which) from PBMCs. Source of these receptors: a human donor with aplastic anemia. The CDR3 runs from the conserved cysteine through the conserved F or W. D genes are given only for firm matches. Only some rows state a clone size, as once, few, many or a class for expanded clones.

TRBV9	many	TRBJ2-7	.	TGTGCCAGCAGTGAAGAACCGGGGAGCTCCTACGAGCAGTACTTC	CASSEEPGSSYEQYF
TRBV10-1	.	TRBJ2-3	TRBD2	TGCGCCAGCAGTGCGACTAGCGGGGACCCCACAGATACGCAGTATTTT	CASSATSGDPTDTQYF
TRBV2	many	TRBJ2-1	TRBD1	TGTGCCAGCAGTGAACTTGTCTTCGGGACAGGGTCGTGGAATGAGCAGTTCTTC	CASSELVFGTGSWNEQFF
TRBV15	.	TRBJ1-1	TRBD1	TGTGCCACCAGCAGAGCCTCCGGGACAGGACGCACCGAAGCTTCCTTT	CATSRASGTGRTEASF
TRBV2	few	TRBJ1-2	.	TGTGCCAGCAGTGAAGTAAGGACATCTGGAAACACCTTC	CASSEVRTSGNTF
TRBV12-3/TRBV12-4	.	TRBJ1-2	.	TGTGCCAGCAGTTTAATCCGGGGAAACTATGGCTACACCTTC	CASSLIRGNYGYTF
TRBV6-1	.	TRBJ2-7	.	TGTGCCAGCAGCCGCAGAGACTACGAGCAGTACTTC	CASSRRDYEQYF
TRBV20-1	many	TRBJ1-5	.	TGCAGTGCTTTCCGGGACAACAATCAGCCCCAGCATTTT	CSAFRDNNQPQHF
TRBV20-1	.	TRBJ1-4	TRBD1	TGCAGTGCTAGGCCGGGACAGGGGAATGAAAAACTGCTTTTT	CSARPGQGNEKLLF
TRBV6-5	many	TRBJ1-2	TRBD1	TGTGCCAGCAGTTACCGCGGGACAGGCTATGGCTACACCTTC	CASSYRGTGYGYTF
TRBV14	few	TRBJ1-1	.	TGTGCCAGCAGCCAAGAATTAGGGCAGGGGGCTTTCTTT	CASSQELGQGAFF
TRBV14	many	TRBJ1-2	.	TGTGCCAGCGGGAAGGATTTGAGCTATGGCTACACCTTC	CASGKDLSYGYTF
TRBV7-4	.	TRBJ1-5	TRBD1	TGTGCCAGCAGGGACAGGGAGAATCAGCCCCAGCATTTT	CASRDRENQPQHF
TRBV20-1	.	TRBJ2-3	TRBD2	TGCAGTGCTAACAAGCGGGGGGGCACAGATACGCAGTATTTT	CSANKRGGTDTQYF
TRBV4-3	.	TRBJ2-1	.	TGCGCCAGCAGCCAAGAAGGGGGATTCAATGAGCAGTTCTTC	CASSQEGGFNEQFF
TRBV15	once	TRBJ1-1	.	TGTGCCACCAGCATTACTGAATCGAACACTGAAGCTTTCTTT	CATSITESNTEAFF
TRBV7-2	few	TRBJ1-2	.	TGTGCCAGCAGCCGAGGGGGTGATGGTGGCTACACCTTC	CASSRGGDGGYTF
TRBV12-3/TRBV12-4	.	TRBJ1-1	.	TGTGCCAGCAGTTTTGGGGGAAGACTTGAAGCTTTCTTT	CASSFGGRLEAFF
TRBV24-1	.	TRBJ1-2	.	TGTGCCACCAGTGAACCGGGGTTCTATGGCTACACCTTC	CATSEPGFYGYTF
TRBV15	once	TRBJ2-7	TRBD1	TGTGCCACCAGCAGGGGATACAGGGGGAGATACGAGCAGTACTTC	CATSRGYRGRYEQYF
TRBV5-1	many	TRBJ2-7	TRBD1	TGCGCCAGCAACGGACAGGGGGCATCGTACGAGCAGTACTTC	CASNGQGASYEQYF
TRBV10-3	.	TRBJ1-1	.	TGTGCCATCAGTGCTCAGGGGTACGAAGCTTTCTTT	CAISAQGYEAFF
TRBV7-3	few	TRBJ2-2	.	TGTGCCAGTACGACACCAAATACCGGGGAGCTGTTTTTT	CASTTPNTGELFF
TRBV9	.	TRBJ2-3	TRBD2	TGTGCCAGCAGCGGACTAGCGGGGGACGTGGATGGTACGCAGTATTTT	CASSGLAGDVDGTQYF
TRBV15	many	TRBJ2-1	.	TGTGCCACCAGCAGAGAGGGACTGTACAATGAGCAGTTCTTC	CATSREGLYNEQFF
TRBV6-5	.	TRBJ2-3	.	TGTGCCAGCAGTTACCGACGGGAGAGGGATACGCAGTATTTT	CASSYRRERDTQYF
TRBV20-1	few	TRBJ2-3	TRBD2	TGCAGTGCTTCACTAGCGGGAGTCACAGATACGCAGTATTTT	CSASLAGVTDTQYF
TRBV19	.	TRBJ1-2	.	TGTGCCAGTAGTGGAGAGGGGATCCATGGCTACACCTTC	CASSGEGIHGYTF
TRBV5-1	few	TRBJ1-1	.	TGCGCCAGCAGCTGGGGGGGGAACACTGAAGCTTTCTTT	CASSWGGNTEAFF
TRBV9	many	TRBJ1-2	.	TGTGCCAGCAGCGCGGCCGGGACCTCCCTGTATGGCTACACCTTC	CASSAAGTSLYGYTF
TRBV7-9	.	TRBJ1-2	TRBD1	TGTGCCAGCAGCCACCGGACAGGGGGCCGCTATGGCTACACCTTC	CASSHRTGGRYGYTF
TRBV20-1	many	TRBJ1-1	.	TGCAGTGCAACGGACAGGAACACTGAAGCTTTCTTT	CSATDRNTEAFF
TRBV20-1	many	TRBJ2-3	.	TGCAGTGCCGAAGGAGATACGCAGTATTTT	CSAEGDTQYF
TRBV9	few	TRBJ2-5	.	TGTGCCAGCAGCGTAGACGGCAGGGCAGAGACCCAGTACTTC	CASSVDGRAETQYF
TRBV2	many	TRBJ1-4	.	TGTGCCAGCTCGAGTAATGAGGGAAAACTGTTTTTT	CASSSNEGKLFF
TRBV7-3	many	TRBJ1-1	.	TGTGCCAGCGAAGCCTACAGAAACACTGAAGCTTTCTTT	CASEAYRNTEAFF
TRBV29-1	few	TRBJ2-1	TRBD2	TGCAGCGTTGAAATGGCTAGCGGTCGGCATGAGCAGTTCTTC	CSVEMASGRHEQFF
TRBV15	many	TRBJ2-3	.	TGTGCCACCAGAGGAAGACTAGAAAGGTTTGCAGATACGCAGTATTTT	CATRGRLERFADTQYF
TRBV27	.	TRBJ1-5	TRBD1	TGTACCAGCAGCCGGGACAGGGGGCGCGATCAGCCCCAGCATTTT	CTSSRDRGRDQPQHF
TRBV19	.	TRBJ2-1	.	TGTGCCAGTAGTTCCCGGGACCCTAGGATTTACAATGAGCAGTTCTTC	CASSSRDPRIYNEQFF
TRBV6-1	.	TRBJ2-3	TRBD1	TGTGCCAGCAGCGGGCCCGGGACAGGGCGCACAGATACGCAGTATTTT	CASSGPGTGRTDTQYF
TRBV27	.	TRBJ1-1	.	TGTGCCACCCGGGGTTCGGGCACTGAAGCTTTCTTT	CATRGSGTEAFF